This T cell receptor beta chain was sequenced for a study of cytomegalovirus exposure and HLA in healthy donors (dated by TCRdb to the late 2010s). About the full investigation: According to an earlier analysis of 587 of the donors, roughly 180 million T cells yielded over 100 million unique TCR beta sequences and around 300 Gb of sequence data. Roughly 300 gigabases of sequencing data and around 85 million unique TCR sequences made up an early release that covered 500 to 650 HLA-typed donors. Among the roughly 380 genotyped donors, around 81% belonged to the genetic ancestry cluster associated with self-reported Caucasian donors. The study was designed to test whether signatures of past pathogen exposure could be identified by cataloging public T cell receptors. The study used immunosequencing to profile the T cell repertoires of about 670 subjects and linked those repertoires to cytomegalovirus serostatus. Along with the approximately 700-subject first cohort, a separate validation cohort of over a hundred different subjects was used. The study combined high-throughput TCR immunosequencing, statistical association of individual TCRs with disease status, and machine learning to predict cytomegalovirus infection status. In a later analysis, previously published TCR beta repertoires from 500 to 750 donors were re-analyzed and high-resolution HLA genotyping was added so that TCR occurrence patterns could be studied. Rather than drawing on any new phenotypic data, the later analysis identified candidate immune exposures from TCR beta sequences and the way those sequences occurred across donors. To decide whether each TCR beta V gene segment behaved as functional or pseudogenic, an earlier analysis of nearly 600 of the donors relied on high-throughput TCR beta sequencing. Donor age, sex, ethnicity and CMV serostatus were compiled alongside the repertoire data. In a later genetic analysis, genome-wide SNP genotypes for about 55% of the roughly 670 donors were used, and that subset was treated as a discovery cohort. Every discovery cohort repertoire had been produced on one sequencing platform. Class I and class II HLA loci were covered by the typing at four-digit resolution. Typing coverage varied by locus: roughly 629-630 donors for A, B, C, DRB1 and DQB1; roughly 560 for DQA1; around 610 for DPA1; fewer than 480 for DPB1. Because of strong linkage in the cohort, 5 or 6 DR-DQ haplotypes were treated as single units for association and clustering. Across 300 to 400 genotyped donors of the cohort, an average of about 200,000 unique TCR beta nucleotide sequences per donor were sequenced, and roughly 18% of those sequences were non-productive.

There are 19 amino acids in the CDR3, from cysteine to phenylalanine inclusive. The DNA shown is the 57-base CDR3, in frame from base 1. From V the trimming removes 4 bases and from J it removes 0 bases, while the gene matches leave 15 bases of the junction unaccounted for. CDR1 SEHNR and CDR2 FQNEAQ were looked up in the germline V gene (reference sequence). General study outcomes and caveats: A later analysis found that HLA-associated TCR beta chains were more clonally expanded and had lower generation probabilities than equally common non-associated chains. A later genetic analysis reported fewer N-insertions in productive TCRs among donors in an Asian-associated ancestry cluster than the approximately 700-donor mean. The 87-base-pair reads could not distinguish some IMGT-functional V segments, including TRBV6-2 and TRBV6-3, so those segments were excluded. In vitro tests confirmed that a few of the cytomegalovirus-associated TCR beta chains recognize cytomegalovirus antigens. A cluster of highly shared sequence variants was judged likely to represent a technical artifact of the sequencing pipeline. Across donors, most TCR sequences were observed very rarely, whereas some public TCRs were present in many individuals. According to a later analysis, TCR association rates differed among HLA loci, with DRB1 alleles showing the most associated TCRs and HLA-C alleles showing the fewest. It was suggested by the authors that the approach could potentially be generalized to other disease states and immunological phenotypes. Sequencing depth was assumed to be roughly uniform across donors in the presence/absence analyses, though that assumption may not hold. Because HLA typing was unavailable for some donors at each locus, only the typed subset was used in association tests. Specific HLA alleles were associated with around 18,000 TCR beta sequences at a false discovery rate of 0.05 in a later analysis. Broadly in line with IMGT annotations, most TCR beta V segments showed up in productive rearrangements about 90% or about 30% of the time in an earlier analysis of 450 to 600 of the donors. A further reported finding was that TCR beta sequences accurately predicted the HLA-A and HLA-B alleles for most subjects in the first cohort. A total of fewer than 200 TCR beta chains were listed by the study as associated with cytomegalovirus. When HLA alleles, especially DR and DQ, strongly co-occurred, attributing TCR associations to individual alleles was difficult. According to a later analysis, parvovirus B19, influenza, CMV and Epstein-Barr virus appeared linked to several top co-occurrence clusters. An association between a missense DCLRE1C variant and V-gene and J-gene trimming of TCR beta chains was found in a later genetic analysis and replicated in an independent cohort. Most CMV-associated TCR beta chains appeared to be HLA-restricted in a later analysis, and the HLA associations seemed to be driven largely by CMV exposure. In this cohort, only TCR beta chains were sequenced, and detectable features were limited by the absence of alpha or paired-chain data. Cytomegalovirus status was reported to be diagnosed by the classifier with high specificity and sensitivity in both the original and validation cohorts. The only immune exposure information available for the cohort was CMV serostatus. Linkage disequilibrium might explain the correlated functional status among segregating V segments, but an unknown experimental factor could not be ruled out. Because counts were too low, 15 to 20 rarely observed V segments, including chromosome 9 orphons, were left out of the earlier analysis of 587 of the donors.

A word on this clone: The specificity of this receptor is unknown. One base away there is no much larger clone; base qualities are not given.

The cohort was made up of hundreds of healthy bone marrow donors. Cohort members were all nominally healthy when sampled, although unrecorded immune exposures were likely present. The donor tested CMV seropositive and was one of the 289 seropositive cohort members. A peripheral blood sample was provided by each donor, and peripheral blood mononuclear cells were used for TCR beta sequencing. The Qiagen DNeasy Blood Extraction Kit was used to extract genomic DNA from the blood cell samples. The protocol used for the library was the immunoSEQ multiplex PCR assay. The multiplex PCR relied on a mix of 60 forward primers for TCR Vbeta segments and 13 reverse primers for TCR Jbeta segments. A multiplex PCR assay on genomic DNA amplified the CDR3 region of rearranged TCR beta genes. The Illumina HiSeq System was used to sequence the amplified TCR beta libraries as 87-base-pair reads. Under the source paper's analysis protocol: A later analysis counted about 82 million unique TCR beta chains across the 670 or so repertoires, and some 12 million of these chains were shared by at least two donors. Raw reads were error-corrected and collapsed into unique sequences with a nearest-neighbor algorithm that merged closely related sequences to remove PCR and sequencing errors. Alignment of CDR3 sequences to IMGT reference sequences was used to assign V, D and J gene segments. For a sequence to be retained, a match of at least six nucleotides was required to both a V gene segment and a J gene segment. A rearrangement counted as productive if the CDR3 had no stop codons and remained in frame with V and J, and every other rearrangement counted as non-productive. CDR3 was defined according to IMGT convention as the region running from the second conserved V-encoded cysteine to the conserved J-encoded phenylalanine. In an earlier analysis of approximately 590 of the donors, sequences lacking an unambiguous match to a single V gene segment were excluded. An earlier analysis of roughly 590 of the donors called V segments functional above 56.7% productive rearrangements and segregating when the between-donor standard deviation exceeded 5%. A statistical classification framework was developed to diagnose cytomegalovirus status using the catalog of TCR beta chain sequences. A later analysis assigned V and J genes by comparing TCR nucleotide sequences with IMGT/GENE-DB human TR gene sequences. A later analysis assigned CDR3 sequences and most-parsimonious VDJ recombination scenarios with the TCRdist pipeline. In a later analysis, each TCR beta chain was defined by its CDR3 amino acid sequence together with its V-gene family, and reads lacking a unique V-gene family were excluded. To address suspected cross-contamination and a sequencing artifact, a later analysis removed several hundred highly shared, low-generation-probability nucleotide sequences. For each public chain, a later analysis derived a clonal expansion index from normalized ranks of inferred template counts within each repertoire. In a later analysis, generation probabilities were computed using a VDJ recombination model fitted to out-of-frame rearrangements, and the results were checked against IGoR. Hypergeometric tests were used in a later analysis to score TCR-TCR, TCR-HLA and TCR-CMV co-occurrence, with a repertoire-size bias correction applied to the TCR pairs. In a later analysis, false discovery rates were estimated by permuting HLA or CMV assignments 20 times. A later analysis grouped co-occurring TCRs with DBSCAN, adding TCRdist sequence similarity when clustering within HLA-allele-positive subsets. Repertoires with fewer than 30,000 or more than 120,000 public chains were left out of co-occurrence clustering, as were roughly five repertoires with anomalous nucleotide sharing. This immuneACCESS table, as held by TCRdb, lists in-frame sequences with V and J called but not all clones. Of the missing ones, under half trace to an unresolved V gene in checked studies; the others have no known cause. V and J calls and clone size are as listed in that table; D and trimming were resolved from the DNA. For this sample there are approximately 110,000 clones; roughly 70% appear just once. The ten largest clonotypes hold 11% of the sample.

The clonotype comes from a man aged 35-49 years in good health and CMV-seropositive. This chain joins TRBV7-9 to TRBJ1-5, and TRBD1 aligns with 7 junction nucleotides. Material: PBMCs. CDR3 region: CASSSNYGTDPYSNQPQHF. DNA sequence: TGTGCCAGCAGCTCCAACTACGGGACAGACCCTTATAGCAATCAGCCCCAGCATTTT. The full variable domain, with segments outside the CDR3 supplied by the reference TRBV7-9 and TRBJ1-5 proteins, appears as DTGVSQNPRHKITKRGQNVTFRCDPISEHNRLYWYRQTLGQGPEFLTYFQNEAQLEKSRLLSDRFSAERPKGSFSTLEIQRTEQGDSAMYLCASSSNYGTDPYSNQPQHFGDGTRLSIL.